The 29 T cell receptor beta chains reported below all come from one sample, sequenced in a study of blood T cell repertoires in COVID-19. Here immunoSEQ multiplex PCR was the method, and the copy in TCRdb shows in-frame clones only, minus some. The table includes about 71,000 clones, roughly 85% detected once. Sequenced sample: peripheral blood. These receptors were obtained from a young man with acute or convalescent COVID-19.

The chain joins TRBV19 to TRBJ1-2; tentatively, D is TRBD1 (6 bases). V was cut by 5 bases and J by 4 bases, with 11 bases left in between. The CDR3 contains 13 residues. CDR1 and CDR2 from the germline V gene are LNHDA and SQIVND (reference sequence). CDR3 sequence (DNA): TGTGCCAGTAGTTTTACAGGGTCCTATGGCTACACCTTC. Residues: CASSFTGSYGYTF. Full variable domain (rest looked up from reference TRBV19 and TRBJ1-2): DGGITQSPKYLFRKEGQNVTLSCEQNLNHDAMYWYRQDPGQGLRLIYYSQIVNDFQKGDIAEGYSVSREKKESFPLTVTSAQKNPTAFYLCASSFTGSYGYTFGSGTRLTVV.

The chain combines TRBV19 with TRBJ2-7; 7 positions agree with TRBD1. CDR3 length equals 16 residues. The ends lost 5 bases at V and 0 bases at J; junction bases unmatched: 10. Per germline, CDR1 LNHDA and CDR2 SQIVND (reference sequence). CDR3 protein: CASSSSTGRDSYEQYF. CDR3 nucleotide sequence: TGTGCCAGTAGTTCGTCGACAGGGAGAGACTCCTACGAGCAGTACTTC.

The rearrangement uses TRBV5-4 and TRBJ1-2; 10 bases match TRBD1. Trimming at V came to 3 bases and at J to 4 bases, leaving 6 bases not matched to a gene. The CDR3 is 15 amino acids. Germline V gene lookup returns CDR1 SGHNT and CDR2 YYREEE (reference sequence). CDR3 sequence (DNA): TGTGCCAGCAGCTATGACAGGGGGCGCGGCTATGGCTACACCTTC. It translates to CASSYDRGRGYGYTF.

The rearrangement uses TRBV6-5 and TRBJ2-3; D may be TRBD1 (5 bases). The germline V gene encodes CDR1 MNHEY and CDR2 SVGAGI. This CDR3 is built from 14 residues. Trimming shortened V by 6 bases and J by 6 bases, and 16 bases separated the two germline ends. The DNA of the CDR3 is TGTGCCAGCAGCTACGAAAAAGGGGTTGATACGCAGTATTTT. This encodes CASSYEKGVDTQYF.

The chain has TRBV2 and TRBJ1-5; D unresolved. The CDR3 is made up of 13 amino acids. Germline values: CDR1 SNHLY, CDR2 FYNNEI. The germline V and J ends were trimmed by 6 bases and 5 bases, with 11 bases remaining between them. The CDR3 DNA reads TGTGCCAGCAGCGCCATGAGATATCAGCCCCAGCATTTT. It is translated as CASSAMRYQPQHF.

J is TRBJ1-1 and V is TRBV27, with TRBD1 identical over 10 bases. The CDR3 has 14 amino acids. V gave up 4 bases and J gave up 4 bases; unmatched junction bases: 3. Germline V gene sequence: CDR1 MNHEY, CDR2 SMNVEV (reference sequence). The CDR3 bases are TGTGCCAGCAGTTGGGACAGGGGTGGCACTGAAGCTTTCTTT. Translated: CASSWDRGGTEAFF.

The chain combines TRBV9 with TRBJ1-4; possibly TRBD1 for D (5 bases). The CDR3 loop spans 15 amino acids. V was clipped by 0 bases and J by 7 bases, with 13 bases between them. Germline-derived CDR1 and CDR2 are SGDLS and YYNGEE. The CDR3 protein is CASSVDGQGGEKLFF. The CDR3 DNA follows: TGTGCCAGCAGCGTAGATGGGCAGGGCGGTGAAAAACTGTTTTTT.

The rearrangement links TRBV6-5 to TRBJ1-5; D is perhaps TRBD1 (6 bases). Trimming cost V 0 bases and J 11 bases, with 11 bases left between them. Germline V gene data show CDR1 as MNHEY and CDR2 as SVGAGI. The CDR3 contains 13 residues. CDR3 amino acids: CASSYSFRGTQHF. CDR3 in DNA: TGTGCCAGCAGTTACTCTTTCAGGGGAACCCAGCATTTT.

The CDR3 reads CASSPWTGGNSGNTIYF. CDR3 DNA: TGTGCCAGCAGCCCCTGGACAGGGGGCAACTCTGGAAACACCATATATTTT. This chain joins TRBV3-1 (or the pseudogene TRBV3-2) and TRBJ1-3; 11 nucleotides line up with TRBD1. The CDR3 extends over 17 amino acids. The V segment lost 4 bases and the J segment 0 bases; nucleotides outside the gene matches: 5. CDR1 and CDR2 from the germline V gene are LGHDT and YNNKEL (reference sequence).

Of note for this clone: This sample also contains other DNA sequences that code for the same CDR3. This CDR3 reads CASSYGQTDTQYF. The CDR3 DNA follows: TGTGCCAGCAGTTACGGGCAGACAGATACGCAGTATTTT. This chain joins TRBV6-5 and TRBJ2-3; D remains unclear. CDR1 MNHEY and CDR2 SVGAGI come from the germline V gene. This CDR3 comprises 13 residues. Trimming took 2 bases from V and 3 from J, leaving 6 bases between them.

The chain links TRBV5-1 to TRBJ1-1, with 12 bases lining up with TRBD1. Germline assignment: CDR1 SGHRS and CDR2 YFSETQ. V gave up 2 bases and J gave up 10 bases; unmatched junction bases: 9. The CDR3 consists of 15 residues. CDR3 sequence reads: CASSLTTGTGGRAFF. The CDR3 coding sequence is TGCGCCAGCAGCTTAACTACCGGGACAGGGGGCAGAGCTTTCTTT. Full variable domain (rest looked up from reference TRBV5-1 and TRBJ1-1): KAGVTQTPRYLIKTRGQQVTLSCSPISGHRSVSWYQQTPGQGLQFLFEYFSETQRNKGNFPGRFSGRQFSNSRSEMNVSTLELGDSALYLCASSLTTGTGGRAFFGQGTRLTVV.

This clone was counted only a few times. The V call is TRBV27, the J call TRBJ2-5; D is possibly TRBD2 (5 bases). CDR3 length equals 14 residues. Per the germline V gene, CDR1 is MNHEY and CDR2 is SMNVEV (reference sequence). V was shortened by 0 bases and J by 4 bases, with 9 bases between the two germline ends. Here the CDR3 reads CASSLSSSAETQYF. The DNA for the CDR3 is TGTGCCAGCAGTTTATCAAGTAGCGCAGAGACCCAGTACTTC.

The J gene is TRBJ2-4, the V gene TRBV10-3, with 9 bases lining up with TRBD1. Unmatched junction bases numbered 5, after V lost 4 bases and J lost 1 base. The V gene's germline CDR1 is ENHRY and CDR2 SYGVKD. CDR3 length: 16 amino acids. CDR3 sequence (DNA): TGTGCCATCAGTGGACAGGGGGAGGGGGCCAAAAACATTCAGTACTTC. Protein: CAISGQGEGAKNIQYF.

The chain joins TRBV12-3 or TRBV12-4 to TRBJ1-4; TRBD1 is a possible D gene (5 bases). This CDR3 is 13 amino acids long. The V end lost 6 bases, the J end lost 10 bases, and 15 bases lay between the germline ends. The CDR3 coding sequence is TGTGCCAGCAGCCATCAAATGGGGGGAAAACTGTTTTTT. Its translation is CASSHQMGGKLFF.

This rearrangement joins TRBV2 to TRBJ1-4; D not resolved. Germline CDR1 and CDR2: SNHLY and FYNNEI. Trimming pared 0 bases from V and 12 bases from J, leaving 11 bases between. The CDR3 is 13 residues long. CDR3 residues: CASSEAARIQLFF. In DNA, the CDR3 is TGTGCCAGCAGTGAAGCGGCCAGGATACAACTGTTTTTT.

The chain joins TRBV6-5 to TRBJ2-4; 8 bases are shared with TRBD1. This CDR3 spans 13 amino acids. Germline CDR1 and CDR2: MNHEY and SVGAGI. The J segment lost 7 bases and the V segment lost 5 bases, leaving 4 bases of the junction unmatched. For the CDR3, the DNA is TGTGCCAGCAGTCCGACAGGGGTGAACATTCAGTACTTC. Translated: CASSPTGVNIQYF.

This chain links TRBV2 with TRBJ1-6; D ambiguous. Trimming pared 3 bases from V and 0 bases from J, leaving 9 bases between. The CDR3 is 16 amino acids. Germline V gene lookup returns CDR1 SNHLY and CDR2 FYNNEI. DNA of the CDR3: TGTGCCAGCAGTGAGAGGGAGGGCTCCTATAATTCACCCCTCCACTTT. Its protein is CASSEREGSYNSPLHF. Filled out from reference TRBV2 and TRBJ1-6, the complete variable domain reads EPEVTQTPSHQVTQMGQEVILRCVPISNHLYFYWYRQILGQKVEFLVSFYNNEISEKSEIFDDQFSVERPDGSNFTLKIRSTKLEDSAMYFCASSEREGSYNSPLHFGNGTRLTVT.

The chain employs TRBV7-6 and TRBJ1-1; D not resolved. The germline V and J ends were trimmed by 5 bases and 0 bases, with 16 bases remaining between them. This CDR3 contains 16 residues. Germline V gene lookup returns CDR1 SGHVS and CDR2 FNYEAQ. CDR3 in amino acids: CASSRFDGLMNTEAFF. The CDR3 coding sequence is TGTGCCAGCAGCCGATTCGACGGACTAATGAACACTGAAGCTTTCTTT.

The V and J genes are TRBV9 and TRBJ2-2; D uncertain. CDR1 SGDLS and CDR2 YYNGEE come from the germline V gene. Trimming took 1 base from V and 0 from J, leaving 10 bases between them. This CDR3 is built from 16 residues. CDR3 loop: CASSVRALPNTGELFF. The DNA of the CDR3 is TGTGCCAGCAGCGTACGTGCACTCCCGAACACCGGGGAGCTGTTTTTT.

The chain carries TRBV19 and TRBJ1-1; D is perhaps TRBD1 (5 bases). Trimming stripped 9 bases from V and 2 bases from J, with 16 bases between. This CDR3 contains 14 residues. Germline assignment: CDR1 LNHDA and CDR2 SQIVND (reference sequence). The CDR3: CASILGRANTEAFF. CDR3 coding DNA: TGTGCCAGCATCTTGGGCAGGGCAAACACTGAAGCTTTCTTT.

This rearrangement joins TRBV3-1 (or the pseudogene TRBV3-2) to TRBJ2-2; 8 bases map to TRBD2. CDR1 LGHDT and CDR2 YNNKEL come from the germline V gene (reference sequence). This CDR3 region has 15 residues. V lost 4 bases and J lost 2; bases outside the gene matches: 3. CDR3 bases: TGTGCCAGCAGCCTCACTAGCGGAAACACCGGGGAGCTGTTTTTT. Amino acid sequence: CASSLTSGNTGELFF.

This sequence joins TRBV7-2 and TRBJ2-1; perhaps TRBD2 as D (6 bases). Trimming left V 1 base short and J 4 bases short, with 8 bases between. The germline CDR1 and CDR2 sequences are SGHTA and FQGNSA. The CDR3 loop spans 14 amino acids. Written as DNA, the CDR3 is TGTGCCAGCAGCTTAGGCGGGGATTACAATGAGCAGTTCTTC. This sequence encodes CASSLGGDYNEQFF.

In this sample, this clone turned up once. This chain links TRBV19 with TRBJ1-4; no definite D call. The CDR3 is 13 amino acids. The germline gives CDR1 LNHDA, CDR2 SQIVND (reference sequence). Trimming cost V 3 bases and J 8 bases, with 10 bases left between them. CDR3 bases: TGTGCCAGTAGTATCGGGGTAGGCGAAAAACTGTTTTTT. The encoded protein is CASSIGVGEKLFF.

This clone was seen only once. The CDR3, as DNA: TGTGCCAGCAGCCCCGAGGGGGGGACAGGGCACTACGAGCAGTACGTC. It specifies CASSPEGGTGHYEQYV. The gene calls are TRBV11-2 and TRBJ2-7, with 9 bases lining up with TRBD1. This CDR3 contains 16 residues. Germline loops: CDR1 SGHAT, CDR2 FQNNGV. After removal of 5 bases from V and 3 bases from J, the junction contained 11 bases not matched to a gene.

This sequence joins TRBV19 and TRBJ1-4, with D perhaps matching TRBD1 (5 bases). The CDR3 is 15 amino acids. V was pared by 6 bases and J by 5 bases, with 16 bases between. Per germline, CDR1 LNHDA and CDR2 SQIVND (reference sequence). The CDR3 DNA sequence: TGTGCCAGTAGCACACCAAAGGGGATGAATGAAAAACTGTTTTTT. It encodes CASSTPKGMNEKLFF. Using reference TRBV19 and TRBJ1-4 for the parts outside the CDR3, the full variable domain is DGGITQSPKYLFRKEGQNVTLSCEQNLNHDAMYWYRQDPGQGLRLIYYSQIVNDFQKGDIAEGYSVSREKKESFPLTVTSAQKNPTAFYLCASSTPKGMNEKLFFGSGTQLSVL.

V usage is TRBV6-4 and J usage is TRBJ2-2; 9 bases line up with TRBD1. The CDR3 runs to 15 residues. Unmatched junction bases numbered 5, after V lost 4 bases and J lost 5 bases. CDR1 and CDR2 from the germline V gene are MRHNA and SNTAGT. The CDR3 sequence is CASSAGQGRTGELFF. The CDR3 nucleotides read TGTGCCAGCAGTGCGGGACAGGGAAGGACCGGGGAGCTGTTTTTT.

A note on this clone: The junction departs from the called germline gene at one end, perhaps through a read error. J is TRBJ1-1 and V is TRBV5-4; the match to TRBD1 covers 7 bases. Germline-derived CDR1 and CDR2 are SGHNT and YYREEE (reference sequence). The CDR3 runs 15 residues. The CDR3 spells CASSVNTGVNTEAFF. CDR3 DNA: TGTGCCAGCAGCGTAAATACAGGGGTGAATACTGAAGCTTTCTTT.

V gene TRBV18 combines with J gene TRBJ1-1, with 8 bases aligning to TRBD1. The V and J ends lost 2 bases and 2 bases, in that order; junction bases with no gene match: 4. CDR1 is KGHSH, CDR2 LQKENI, per germline. The CDR3 loop spans 15 amino acids. DNA of the CDR3: TGTGCCAGCTCACCAGGACAGGGTAGCAACACTGAAGCTTTCTTT. This gives the protein CASSPGQGSNTEAFF.

This chain connects TRBV7-2 to TRBJ2-1, with TRBD2 matching 11 bases. Germline trimming cut 2 bases from V and 6 bases from J; bases unmatched to any gene: 9. The CDR3 loop spans 17 amino acids. CDR1 is SGHTA and CDR2 is FQGNSA in the germline V gene. DNA for the CDR3: TGTGCCAGCAGCTTAAAATCCGGGACTAGCGGAATCAATGAGCAGTTCTTC. Its protein product is CASSLKSGTSGINEQFF.